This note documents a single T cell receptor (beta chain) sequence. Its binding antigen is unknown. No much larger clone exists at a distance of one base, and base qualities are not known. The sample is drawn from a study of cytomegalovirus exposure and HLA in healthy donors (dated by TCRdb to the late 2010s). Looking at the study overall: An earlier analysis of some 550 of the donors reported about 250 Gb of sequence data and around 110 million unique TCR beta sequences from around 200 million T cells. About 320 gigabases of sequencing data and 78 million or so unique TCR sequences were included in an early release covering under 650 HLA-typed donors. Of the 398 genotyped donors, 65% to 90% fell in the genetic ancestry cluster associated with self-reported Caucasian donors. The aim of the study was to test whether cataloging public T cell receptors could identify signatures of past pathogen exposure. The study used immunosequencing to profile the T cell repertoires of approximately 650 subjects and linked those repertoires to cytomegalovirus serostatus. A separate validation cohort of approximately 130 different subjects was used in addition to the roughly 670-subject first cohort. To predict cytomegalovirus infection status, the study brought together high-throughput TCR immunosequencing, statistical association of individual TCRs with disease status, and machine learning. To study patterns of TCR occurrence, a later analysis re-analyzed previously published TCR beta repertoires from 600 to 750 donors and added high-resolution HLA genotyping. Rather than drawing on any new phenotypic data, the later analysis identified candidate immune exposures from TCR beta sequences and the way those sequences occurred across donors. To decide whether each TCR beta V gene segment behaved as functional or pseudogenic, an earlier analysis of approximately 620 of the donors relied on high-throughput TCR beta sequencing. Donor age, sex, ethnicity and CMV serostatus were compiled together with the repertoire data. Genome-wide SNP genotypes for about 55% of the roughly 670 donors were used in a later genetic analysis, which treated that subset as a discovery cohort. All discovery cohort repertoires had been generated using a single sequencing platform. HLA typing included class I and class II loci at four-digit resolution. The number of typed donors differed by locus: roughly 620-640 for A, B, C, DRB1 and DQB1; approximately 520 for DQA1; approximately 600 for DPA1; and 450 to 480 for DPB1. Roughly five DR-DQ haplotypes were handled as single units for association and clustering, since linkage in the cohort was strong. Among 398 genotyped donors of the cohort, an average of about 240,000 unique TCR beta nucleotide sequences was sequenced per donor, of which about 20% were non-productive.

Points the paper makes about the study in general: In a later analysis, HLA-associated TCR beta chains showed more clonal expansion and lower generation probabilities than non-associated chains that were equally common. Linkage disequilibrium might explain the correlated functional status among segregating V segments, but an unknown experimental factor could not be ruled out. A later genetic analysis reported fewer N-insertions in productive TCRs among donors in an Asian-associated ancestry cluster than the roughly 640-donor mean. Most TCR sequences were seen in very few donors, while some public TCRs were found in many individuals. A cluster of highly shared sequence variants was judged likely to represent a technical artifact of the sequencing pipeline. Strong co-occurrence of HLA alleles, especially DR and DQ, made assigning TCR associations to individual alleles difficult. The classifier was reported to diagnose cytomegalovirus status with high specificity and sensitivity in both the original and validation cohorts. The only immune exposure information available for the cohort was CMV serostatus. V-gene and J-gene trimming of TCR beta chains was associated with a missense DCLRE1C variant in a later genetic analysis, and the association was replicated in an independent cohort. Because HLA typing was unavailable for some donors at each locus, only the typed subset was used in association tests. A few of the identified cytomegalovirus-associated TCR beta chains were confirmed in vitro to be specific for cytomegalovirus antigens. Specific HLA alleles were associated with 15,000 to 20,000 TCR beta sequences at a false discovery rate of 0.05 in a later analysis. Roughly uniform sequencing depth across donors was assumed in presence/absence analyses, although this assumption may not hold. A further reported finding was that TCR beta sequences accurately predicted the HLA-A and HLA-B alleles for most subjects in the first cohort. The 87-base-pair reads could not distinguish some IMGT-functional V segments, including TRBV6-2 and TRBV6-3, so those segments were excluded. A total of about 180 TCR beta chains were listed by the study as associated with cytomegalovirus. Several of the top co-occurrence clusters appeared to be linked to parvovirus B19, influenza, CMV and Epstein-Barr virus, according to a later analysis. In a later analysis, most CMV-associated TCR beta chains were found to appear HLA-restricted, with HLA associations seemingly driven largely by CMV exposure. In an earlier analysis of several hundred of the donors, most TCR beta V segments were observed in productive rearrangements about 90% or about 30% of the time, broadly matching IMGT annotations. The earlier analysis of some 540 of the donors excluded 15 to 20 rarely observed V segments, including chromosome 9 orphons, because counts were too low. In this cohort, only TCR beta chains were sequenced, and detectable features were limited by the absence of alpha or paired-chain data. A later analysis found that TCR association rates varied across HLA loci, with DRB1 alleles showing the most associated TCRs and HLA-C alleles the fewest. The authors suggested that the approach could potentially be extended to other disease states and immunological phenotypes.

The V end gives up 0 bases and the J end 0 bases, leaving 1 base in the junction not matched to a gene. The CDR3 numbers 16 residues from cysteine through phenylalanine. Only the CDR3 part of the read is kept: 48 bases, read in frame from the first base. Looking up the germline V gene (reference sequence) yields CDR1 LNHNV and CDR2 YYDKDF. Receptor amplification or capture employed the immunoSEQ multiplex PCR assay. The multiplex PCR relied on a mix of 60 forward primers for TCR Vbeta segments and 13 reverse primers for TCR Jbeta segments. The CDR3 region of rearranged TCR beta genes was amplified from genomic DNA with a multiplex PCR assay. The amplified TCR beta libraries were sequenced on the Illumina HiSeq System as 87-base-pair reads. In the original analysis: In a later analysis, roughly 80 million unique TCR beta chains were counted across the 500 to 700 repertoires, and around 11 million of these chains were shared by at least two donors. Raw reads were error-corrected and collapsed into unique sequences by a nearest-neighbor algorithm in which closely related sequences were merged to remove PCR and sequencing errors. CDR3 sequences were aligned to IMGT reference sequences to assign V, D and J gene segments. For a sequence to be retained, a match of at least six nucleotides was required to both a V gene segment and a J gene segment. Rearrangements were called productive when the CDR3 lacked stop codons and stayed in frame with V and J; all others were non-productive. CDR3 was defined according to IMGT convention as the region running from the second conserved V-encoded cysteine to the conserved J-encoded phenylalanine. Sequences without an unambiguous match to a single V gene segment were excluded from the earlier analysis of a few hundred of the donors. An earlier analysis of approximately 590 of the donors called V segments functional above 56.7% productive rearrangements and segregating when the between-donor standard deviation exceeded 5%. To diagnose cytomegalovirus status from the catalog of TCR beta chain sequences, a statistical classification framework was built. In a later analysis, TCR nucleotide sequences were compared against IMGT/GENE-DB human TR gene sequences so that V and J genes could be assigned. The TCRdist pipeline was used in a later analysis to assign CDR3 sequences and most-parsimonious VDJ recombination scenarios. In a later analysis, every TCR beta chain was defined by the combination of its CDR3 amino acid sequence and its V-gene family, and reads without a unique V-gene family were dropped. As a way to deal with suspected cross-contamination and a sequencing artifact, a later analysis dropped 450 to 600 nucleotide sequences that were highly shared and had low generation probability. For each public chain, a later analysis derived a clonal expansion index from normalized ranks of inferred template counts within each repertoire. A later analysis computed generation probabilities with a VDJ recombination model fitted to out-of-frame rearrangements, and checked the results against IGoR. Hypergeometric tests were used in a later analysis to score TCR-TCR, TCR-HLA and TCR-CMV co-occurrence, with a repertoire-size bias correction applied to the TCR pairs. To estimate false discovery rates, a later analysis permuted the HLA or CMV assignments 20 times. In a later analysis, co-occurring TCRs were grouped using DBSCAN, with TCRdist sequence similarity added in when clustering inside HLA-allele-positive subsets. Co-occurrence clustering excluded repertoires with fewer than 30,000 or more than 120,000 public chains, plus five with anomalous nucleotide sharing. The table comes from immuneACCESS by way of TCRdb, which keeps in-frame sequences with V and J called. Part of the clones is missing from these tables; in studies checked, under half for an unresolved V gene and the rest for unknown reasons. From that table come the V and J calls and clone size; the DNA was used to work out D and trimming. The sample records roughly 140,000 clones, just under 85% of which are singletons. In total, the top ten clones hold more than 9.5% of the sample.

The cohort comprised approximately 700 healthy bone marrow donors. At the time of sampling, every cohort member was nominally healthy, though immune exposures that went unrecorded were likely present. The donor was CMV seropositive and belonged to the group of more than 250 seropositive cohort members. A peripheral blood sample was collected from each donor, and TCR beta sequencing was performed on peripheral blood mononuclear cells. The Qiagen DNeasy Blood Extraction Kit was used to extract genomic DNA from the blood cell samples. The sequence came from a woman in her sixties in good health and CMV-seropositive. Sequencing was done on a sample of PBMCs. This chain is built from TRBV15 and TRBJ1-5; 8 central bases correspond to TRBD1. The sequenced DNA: TGTGCCACCAGCAGAGACCAGGGGGCTAGCAATCAGCCCCAGCATTTT. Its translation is CATSRDQGASNQPQHF.